These 7 T cell receptor beta chains were all obtained from the same sample, sequenced in a study of Ad26.COV2.S vaccination and SARS-CoV-2 variants. Regarding treatment: about 20 received Ad26.COV2.S at low or high dose, single or two shots; several received placebo; per-sample allocation not given. The samples date from day 63 after the first vaccine or placebo injection. Clones were sequenced by immunoSEQ multiplex PCR, and TCRdb holds only the in-frame ones, with some missing. The sample records some 450,000 clones, 90% being singletons. The source material was peripheral blood, sampled in a trial of Ad26.COV2.S vaccine versus placebo. The receptors were gathered from a person between 18 and 65 years old who received the Ad26.COV2.S COVID-19 vaccine or a placebo.

The chain combines TRBV25-1 with TRBJ1-1; 7 nucleotides match TRBD1. This CDR3 has 13 amino acids. The V segment lost 11 bases and the J segment 2 bases; nucleotides outside the gene matches: 8. Germline V lookup: CDR1 MGHDK, CDR2 SYGVNS. As DNA, the CDR3 is TGTGCCGTTCAGACAGGGCCAAACACTGAAGCTTTCTTT. Its translation is CAVQTGPNTEAFF.

The J gene is TRBJ1-5, the V gene TRBV7-8, with D tentatively TRBD1 (5 bases). The CDR3 runs to 17 residues. Looked up from germline, CDR1 is SGHVS and CDR2 is FQNEAQ. Trimming left V 4 bases short and J 2 bases short, with 18 bases between. The CDR3 region has the DNA TGTGCCAGCAGCTCCGACAGCTTACCTAGAGGCAATCAGCCCCAGCATTTT. It codes for CASSSDSLPRGNQPQHF.

This chain connects TRBV4-3 to TRBJ2-7, with D unresolved. The CDR3 spans 15 residues. Trimming stripped 1 base from V and 1 base from J, with 11 bases between. Looked up from germline, CDR1 is LGHNA and CDR2 is YSLEER. CDR3 protein: CASSQATLPSYEQYF. The DNA of the CDR3 is TGCGCCAGCAGCCAAGCCACTCTCCCATCCTACGAGCAGTACTTC.

The chain recombines TRBV5-1 with TRBJ1-1; maybe TRBD1 (6 bases). In germline, CDR1 is SGHRS, CDR2 YFSETQ. This CDR3 spans 15 amino acids. V dropped 0 bases and J dropped 1 base, with 10 bases sitting between them. CDR3 residues: CASSLEDSKNTEAFF. For the CDR3, the DNA is TGCGCCAGCAGCTTGGAGGACAGTAAGAACACTGAAGCTTTCTTT.

The chain couples TRBV28 to TRBJ2-7; D may match TRBD1 or TRBD2 (5 bases each). The CDR3 length is 12 residues. Trimming stripped 6 bases from V and 9 bases from J, with 15 bases between. Germline CDR1 MDHEN, CDR2 SYDVKM. The CDR3 region has the DNA TGTGCCAGCAGCCGCTGTGGGGGACCGCAGTACTTC. Translation: CASSRCGGPQYF. Drawing the rest from reference TRBV28 and TRBJ2-7, the complete variable domain is DVKVTQSSRYLVKRTGEKVFLECVQDMDHENMFWYRQDPGLGLRLIYFSYDVKMKEKGDIPEGYSVSREKKERFSLILESASTNQTSMYLCASSRCGGPQYFGPGTRLTVT.

The rearrangement uses TRBV7-9 and TRBJ2-2; D gene uncertain. The V gene's germline CDR1 is SEHNR and CDR2 FQNEAQ (reference sequence). Trimming shortened V by 3 bases and J by 5 bases, and 4 bases separated the two germline ends. This CDR3 contains 12 residues. CDR3 nucleotide sequence: TGTGCCAGCAGCTTTAGTACCGGGGAGCTGTTTTTT. It encodes CASSFSTGELFF.

The table lists this clone with a few counts. The chain joins TRBV19 to TRBJ1-5, with D uncertain. Germline V gene data show CDR1 as LNHDA and CDR2 as SQIVND (reference sequence). Trimming removed 2 bases at V and 3 bases at J, with 11 bases between. The CDR3 is 15 residues long. In DNA form, the CDR3 reads TGTGCCAGTAGTATAAGTGGACGTCCCAATCAGCCCCAGCATTTT. This codes for CASSISGRPNQPQHF.